These 32 T cell receptor beta chains were all obtained from the same sample, sequenced in a study of T cells in Graves' hyperthyroidism and ophthalmopathy (dated by TCRdb to about 2019). Libraries were prepared through multiplex PCR. This sample was sequenced with an Illumina HiSeq 2000. TCR beta CDR3 regions were amplified from RNA transcripts. The TCR CDR3 was subjected to a first round of RT-PCR using the HTBI primer set and the Qiagen OneStep RT-PCR kit. The public reads were reprocessed in TCRdb via fastp at Q25 and MiXCR, keeping in-frame beta chains. Rows are unified per CDR3 protein, each entry keeping the most common DNA and genes. The sample profile shows approximately 570,000 distinct CDR3 sequences; about 20% of them were found once. The ten most abundant clones make up about 50% of the sample. The sample consisted of blood. The receptors originated from a middle-aged man with Graves' ophthalmopathy.

As concerns this clonotype: One end of the junction is discordant with germline, which a read error may explain. V gene TRBV5-1 combines with J gene TRBJ2-5, with 11 bases that match TRBD2. The CDR3 extends over 18 amino acids. CDR1 SGHRS and CDR2 YFSETQ come from the germline V gene. CDR3: CTSSLGPPGTSGQETQYF. The CDR3 DNA follows: TGCACCAGCAGCTTGGGCCCTCCCGGGACTAGCGGCCAAGAGACCCAGTACTTC.

V is TRBV6-1 and J is TRBJ1-5; the D is unclear. V lost 5 bases and J 1 base, leaving 15 bases between the germline ends. Germline loops: CDR1 MNHNS, CDR2 SASEGT. The CDR3 covers 16 residues. In DNA, the CDR3 is TGTGCCAGCAGTTCTGACGGACCCTCGAGCAATCAGCCCCAGCATTTT. Protein: CASSSDGPSSNQPQHF.

This clonotype appeared once. This chain uses TRBV12-3 or TRBV12-4 with TRBJ2-7; D gene unclear. The CDR3 is made up of 15 amino acids. V dropped 7 bases and J dropped 2 bases, with 18 bases sitting between them. The CDR3 region has the DNA TGTGCCAGCACCCTCCGAGACTTGGGAACCTACGAGCAGTACTTC. Amino acids: CASTLRDLGTYEQYF.

J is TRBJ2-5 and V is TRBV9, with 7 bases fitting TRBD1. CDR1 is SGDLS and CDR2 is YYNGEE in the germline V gene. The CDR3 sequence is 15 residues long. Trimming removed 4 bases from V and 2 bases from J; junction bases left unmatched: 8. The DNA of the CDR3 is TGTGCCAGCAGCCCCCAGGGACAGAGACAAGAGACCCAGTACTTC. Its protein product is CASSPQGQRQETQYF.

The CDR3 DNA reads as TGTGCCAGCAGTCCTCATACCAAAACCGAAAAACTGTTTTTT. Translating gives CASSPHTKTEKLFF. The chain has TRBV2 and TRBJ1-4; the D is unclear. CDR3 length: 14 residues. The germline CDR1 and CDR2 sequences are SNHLY and FYNNEI. Trimming took 5 bases from V and 8 from J, leaving 15 bases between them.

This clonotype was seen only a few times. This chain uses TRBV11-2 with TRBJ1-1; no firm D call. This CDR3 is 13 amino acids long. The germline V gene encodes CDR1 SGHAT and CDR2 FQNNGV. Deletions cut 5 bases from V and 4 bases from J, with 11 bases between. This chain's CDR3 is CASSPPSPTEAFF. The CDR3, as DNA: TGTGCCAGCAGCCCACCTTCCCCCACTGAAGCTTTCTTT.

This clonotype occurred many times. This chain joins TRBV30 and TRBJ1-5; 7 bases line up with TRBD1. Germline V gene sequence: CDR1 GTSNPN, CDR2 SVGIG (reference sequence). This CDR3 has 13 residues. The J segment lost 2 bases and the V segment lost 3 bases, leaving 1 base of the junction unmatched. CDR3 sequence reads: CAWRQGGNQPQHF. CDR3 sequence (DNA): TGTGCCTGGAGGCAGGGGGGCAATCAGCCCCAGCATTTT.

This clonotype was detected many times. V gene TRBV3-1 combines with J gene TRBJ1-1; no clear D gene. The germline gives CDR1 LGHDT, CDR2 YNNKEL (reference sequence). The CDR3 spans 14 residues. Trimming stripped 4 bases from V and 0 bases from J, with 9 bases between. The CDR3 DNA is TGTGCCAGCAGCCTAAGACGGATGAACACTGAAGCTTTCTTT. Translating it yields CASSLRRMNTEAFF.

Ten or more counts support this clonotype. This chain uses TRBV3-1 with TRBJ1-3, with D unclear. V lost 2 bases, J lost 2 bases, and 7 bases lay in between. The germline V gene has CDR1 LGHDT and CDR2 YNNKEL (reference sequence). This CDR3 has 14 residues. CDR3 bases: TGTGCCAGCAGCCAATATAGAGCTGGAAACACCATATATTTT. Translated, it gives CASSQYRAGNTIYF.

This clonotype was picked up many times. The chain combines TRBV3-1 with TRBJ2-5; D is unresolved. CDR1 is LGHDT and CDR2 is YNNKEL in the germline V gene (reference sequence). V lost 1 base to trimming and J lost 3 bases, with 9 bases between them. The length of the CDR3 is 14 residues. This CDR3 is CASSQARPEETQYF. CDR3 in DNA: TGTGCCAGCAGCCAAGCAAGGCCAGAAGAGACCCAGTACTTC.

This chain joins TRBV3-1 and TRBJ2-2; D is possibly TRBD2 (5 bases). V was clipped by 4 bases and J by 6 bases, with 21 bases between them. The germline V gene encodes CDR1 LGHDT and CDR2 YNNKEL (reference sequence). The CDR3 totals 17 residues. The CDR3 loop is CASSPRDRTGGAGELFF. In DNA form, the CDR3 reads TGTGCCAGCAGCCCTCGAGACCGGACTGGTGGGGCCGGGGAGCTGTTTTTT.

This clonotype was found many times. The chain couples TRBV6-2 or TRBV6-3 to TRBJ1-1; D is unresolved. V was cut by 0 bases and J by 4 bases, with 6 bases left in between. CDR3 length: 13 amino acids. Germline CDR1 and CDR2: MNHEY and SVGEGT. The CDR3 here is CASSYSGFTEAFF. CDR3 bases: TGTGCCAGCAGTTACTCAGGGTTCACTGAAGCTTTCTTT.

The CDR3 is CASEFGRGNTGELFF. The DNA of the CDR3 is TGTGCCAGCGAGTTCGGAAGGGGTAACACCGGGGAGCTGTTTTTT. This chain uses TRBV28 with TRBJ2-2; possible D gene TRBD1, 5 bases. Germline assignment: CDR1 MDHEN and CDR2 SYDVKM. The CDR3 is made up of 15 amino acids. V was pared by 8 bases and J by 2 bases, with 15 bases between.

Comments on this clonotype: A junction boundary mismatches the germline segment, possibly from a read error. The chain has TRBV30 and TRBJ2-5, with TRBD2 matching 7 bases. Per the germline V gene, CDR1 is GTSNPN and CDR2 is SVGIG (reference sequence). The CDR3 spans 14 residues. The CDR3 is CAWSRGGNHETQYF. CDR3 coding DNA: TGTGCCTGGAGTCGGGGAGGGAACCACGAGACCCAGTACTTC.

The rearrangement joins TRBV6-5 to TRBJ1-1; D is perhaps TRBD1 (5 bases). The CDR3 runs to 14 residues. V lost 2 bases and J 5 bases, leaving 12 bases between the germline ends. Germline-derived CDR1 and CDR2 are MNHEY and SVGAGI. The CDR3 nucleotides are TGTGCCAGCAGTTACCAGGGAATTCGGACTGAAGCTTTCTTT. Translated: CASSYQGIRTEAFF.

The chain combines TRBV20-1 with TRBJ1-3; no clear D gene. V dropped 6 bases and J dropped 1 base, with 13 bases sitting between them. The CDR3 is 14 residues long. Germline V gene sequence: CDR1 DFQATT, CDR2 SNEGSKA (reference sequence). The CDR3 sequence is CSATGAQSGNTIYF. In nucleotides, the CDR3 is TGCAGTGCAACGGGCGCGCAATCTGGAAACACCATATATTTT.

This clonotype was found many times. This sequence joins TRBV11-2 and TRBJ2-7, with D possibly TRBD1 on 6 matching bases. V was shortened by 2 bases and J by 2 bases, with 13 bases between the two germline ends. Germline assignment: CDR1 SGHAT and CDR2 FQNNGV. CDR3 length: 15 amino acids. The CDR3 here is CASSLSQDSPYEQYF. In DNA, the CDR3 is TGTGCCAGCAGCTTATCCCAGGACAGCCCCTACGAGCAGTACTTC.

This chain links TRBV24-1 with TRBJ1-5; 9 bases match TRBD1. V gave up 9 bases and J gave up 11 bases; unmatched junction bases: 10. Germline CDR1 and CDR2: KGHDR and SFDVKD. This CDR3 has 13 residues. The CDR3 DNA reads TGTGCCACCGCGGACAGGGGTGCCCCTGCCCAGCATTTT. Its translation: CATADRGAPAQHF.

The chain is built from TRBV20-1 and TRBJ2-7; no reliable D call. Germline CDR1 is DFQATT and CDR2 is SNEGSKA (reference sequence). This CDR3 is built from 14 residues. Trimming stripped 0 bases from V and 0 bases from J, with 9 bases between. The CDR3 region is CSARDSVYSYEQYF. The CDR3 DNA reads TGCAGTGCTAGAGACAGCGTATACTCCTACGAGCAGTACTTC.

This clonotype was seen more than once but under ten times. J is TRBJ1-2 and V is TRBV28; TRBD1 agrees at 7 bases. This CDR3 contains 16 residues. The J segment lost 4 bases and the V segment lost 3 bases, leaving 11 bases of the junction unmatched. Germline assignment: CDR1 MDHEN and CDR2 SYDVKM. The CDR3 here is CASSLGQGEVGYGYTF. The CDR3, as DNA: TGTGCCAGCAGTTTGGGGCAGGGGGAAGTTGGCTATGGCTACACCTTC.

A note on this clonotype: A much larger clone differs by one base, so this may be a read error. The V and J genes are TRBV27 and TRBJ2-7, with 10 bases aligning to TRBD1. CDR1 is MNHEY, CDR2 SMNVEV, per germline (reference sequence). The length of the CDR3 is 15 residues. CDR3 protein: CVSSLATGGGYEQYF. The CDR3, as DNA: TGTGTCAGCAGTTTAGCGACAGGGGGCGGCTACGAGCAGTACTTC.

The chain joins TRBV3-1 to TRBJ2-5; 10 nucleotides agree with TRBD2. This CDR3 has 13 residues. Trimming took 1 base from V and 12 from J; bases not matched to a gene: 5. CDR1 LGHDT and CDR2 YNNKEL come from the germline V gene (reference sequence). The DNA of the CDR3 is TGTGCCAGCAGCCAAGGGCTAGCGGGAGACGAGTACTTC. It encodes CASSQGLAGDEYF.

Concerning this clonotype itself: A much larger clone lies one base from this, so it may be a read error. The gene calls are TRBV7-2 and TRBJ1-5; D possibly corresponds to TRBD1 (5 bases). The germline V and J ends were trimmed by 2 bases and 1 base, with 9 bases remaining between them. The CDR3 contains 15 residues. The germline V gene encodes CDR1 SGHTA and CDR2 FQGNSA. The CDR3 DNA reads as TGTGCCAGCAGCTTAAGACGGGGGAGCAATCAGCCCCAGCATTTT. Amino acid sequence: CASSLRRGSNQPQHF. Full variable domain (outside the CDR3, taken from reference TRBV7-2 and TRBJ1-5): GAGVSQSPSNKVTEKGKDVELRCDPISGHTALYWYRQSLGQGLEFLIYFQGNSAPDKSGLPSDRFSAERTGGSVSTLTIQRTQQEDSAVYLCASSLRRGSNQPQHFGDGTRLSIL.

This clonotype was detected only a few times. The chain combines TRBV28 with TRBJ2-3, with 9 bases identical to TRBD2. The trim removed 2 bases at V and 4 bases at J, leaving 1 base unmatched. Germline values: CDR1 MDHEN, CDR2 SYDVKM. This CDR3 region has 14 residues. The DNA of the CDR3 is TGTGCCAGCAGTTTAGTAGCGGGGGCAGATACGCAGTATTTT. Protein product: CASSLVAGADTQYF.

This clonotype came up many times. The chain uses TRBV4-2 and TRBJ1-1; tentatively, D is TRBD1 (5 bases). There are 14 residues in the CDR3. The V and J ends lost 2 bases and 3 bases respectively, with 10 bases between them. Germline CDR1 reads LGHNA; CDR2 reads YNFKEQ. CDR3 coding DNA: TGTGCCAGCAGCCAACAGGGTTATGACACTGAAGCTTTCTTT. Amino acid sequence: CASSQQGYDTEAFF.

The table lists this clonotype with a few counts. V is TRBV5-6 and J is TRBJ2-5; possibly TRBD1 or TRBD2 for D (6 bases each). V lost 3 bases and J lost 5, with 14 bases in between. In germline, CDR1 is SGHDT, CDR2 YYEEEE. CDR3 length equals 14 residues. Here the CDR3 reads CASSSTGAGETQYF. CDR3 nucleotides: TGTGCCAGCAGCTCGACGGGGGCGGGTGAGACCCAGTACTTC.

V gene TRBV10-3 combines with J gene TRBJ2-7; 8 nucleotides line up with TRBD1. The junction had 11 bases not matched to a gene; V was cut back by 7 bases and J by 0 bases. Germline lookup yields CDR1 ENHRY and CDR2 SYGVKD. The CDR3 has 16 amino acids. The CDR3 sequence is CAITNTRQGSSYEQYF. In DNA, the CDR3 is TGTGCCATCACCAACACCCGACAGGGGAGCTCCTACGAGCAGTACTTC.

This clonotype appeared many times. The chain's CDR3 is CASSFQGTALTNEQFF. The CDR3 bases are TGCGCCAGCAGCTTTCAGGGGACCGCCTTGACCAATGAGCAGTTCTTC. J is TRBJ2-1 and V is TRBV5-1; possible D gene TRBD1, 6 bases. The length of the CDR3 is 16 residues. Germline loops: CDR1 SGHRS, CDR2 YFSETQ. The V end lost 2 bases, the J end lost 6 bases, and 18 bases lay between the germline ends.

This clonotype has just a few counts. The junction shows a germline mismatch at one end, possibly a read error. The chain employs TRBV6-1 and TRBJ2-6; D not resolved. CDR3 size: 15 residues. Germline V CDR1 and CDR2: MNHNS, SASEGT. CDR3 nucleotide sequence: TGTGCCAGCAGGCATAAACTGGACCCAGGAACCTCGGTCGCTTTC. Translated: CASRHKLDPGTSVAF.

The J gene is TRBJ2-1, the V gene TRBV7-9; TRBD2 aligns across 9 bases. This CDR3 comprises 14 residues. Germline CDR1 and CDR2: SEHNR and FQNEAQ (reference sequence). V gave up 1 base and J gave up 10 bases; unmatched junction bases: 5. The CDR3 nucleotides are TGTGCCAGCAGCTTAGAGCGGGAGGTTATAGAGCAGTTCTTC. This sequence encodes CASSLEREVIEQFF.

The chain joins TRBV20-1 to TRBJ2-3, with TRBD2 identical over 12 bases. This CDR3 contains 15 residues. Germline CDR1 DFQATT, CDR2 SNEGSKA (reference sequence). V lost 1 base to trimming and J lost 6 bases; unmatched junction nucleotides: 5. The chain's CDR3 is CSARAMGTSGDTQYF. The CDR3 DNA sequence: TGCAGTGCTAGAGCGATGGGGACTAGCGGGGATACGCAGTATTTT.

The DNA of the CDR3 is TGTGCCAGCAGCTTAAGGAACGGCGGCCTACGAGAGACCCAGTACTTC. It translates to CASSLRNGGLRETQYF. The chain recombines TRBV11-2 with TRBJ2-5; no clear D gene. The CDR3 extends over 16 amino acids. V was cut by 2 bases and J by 4 bases, with 17 bases left in between. CDR1 is SGHAT and CDR2 is FQNNGV in the germline V gene.